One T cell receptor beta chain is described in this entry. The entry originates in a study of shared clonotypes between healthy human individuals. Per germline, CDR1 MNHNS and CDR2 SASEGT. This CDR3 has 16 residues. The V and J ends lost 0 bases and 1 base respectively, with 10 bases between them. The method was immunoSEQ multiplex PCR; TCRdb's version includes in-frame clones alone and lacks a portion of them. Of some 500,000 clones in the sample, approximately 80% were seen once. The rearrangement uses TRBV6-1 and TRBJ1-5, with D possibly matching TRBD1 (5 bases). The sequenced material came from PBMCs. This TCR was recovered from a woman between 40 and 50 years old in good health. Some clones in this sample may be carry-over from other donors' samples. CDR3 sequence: CASSEAQGESNQPQHF. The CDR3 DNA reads TGTGCCAGCAGTGAAGCGCAGGGTGAGAGCAATCAGCCCCAGCATTTT.